This record looks at one T cell receptor (beta chain) sequence and its context. Antigen: not known. Repertoires were sampled repeatedly during chemoradiotherapy. The sample comes from a study of chemoradiotherapy in HPV16-positive cancers. TCRdb's table, derived via immunoSEQ multiplex PCR, lists solely in-frame clones and lacks some. The data contain about 5,400 clones, 75% to 90% of them singletons. The length of the CDR3 is 14 residues. Per the germline V gene, CDR1 is GTSNPN and CDR2 is SVGIG (reference sequence). V lost 8 bases, J lost 1 base, and 12 bases lay in between. Study findings and constraints: Functional assays defining HPV-specific T cells used only two HPV16-positive patients.

V is TRBV30 and J is TRBJ2-6; perhaps D is TRBD1 or TRBD2 (5 bases each). This receptor was identified in a human donor with HPV-associated anogenital cancer. This specimen was tumor tissue, taken from a patient who underwent chemoradiotherapy. The DNA of the CDR3 is TGTGCCGGGACCGCTATGTCTGGGGCCAACGTCCTGACTTTC. Residues: CAGTAMSGANVLTF.